This record covers a single T cell receptor beta chain. The method was immunoSEQ multiplex PCR; TCRdb's version includes in-frame clones alone and lacks a portion of them. In the table there are some 93,000 clones, 91% of which are singletons. This record belongs to a study of T cell changes during pregnancy in multiple sclerosis. This CDR3 contains 15 residues. CDR1 SGHKS and CDR2 YYEKEE come from the germline V gene (reference sequence). Trimming pared 2 bases from V and 0 bases from J, leaving 10 bases between. The receptor was derived from a female donor in good health, enrolled as a control in a pregnancy study. The sequencing here drew on peripheral blood, taken after pregnancy. The chain recombines TRBV5-5 with TRBJ2-3; tentative D call: TRBD1 (5 bases). CDR3 bases: TGTGCCAGCAGCTTCAGGGCCTCTAGCACAGATACGCAGTATTTT. It yields the protein CASSFRASSTDTQYF.